Given below is one TCR beta chain in context. PCR involved 60 Vbeta and 13 Jbeta primers. Assay: immunoSEQ multiplex PCR; the TCRdb copy retains only in-frame clones and omits some. Of 200,000 or so clones listed, around 84% are singletons. The entry originates in a study of cytomegalovirus exposure and HLA in healthy donors. CDR3 length: 15 amino acids. Trimming took 3 bases from V and 1 from J, leaving 11 bases between them. From germline, CDR1 is KGHSH and CDR2 LQKENI. The sequencing sample was made of PBMCs. The sequence was collected from a woman in her 50s in good health and CMV-seropositive. This rearrangement joins TRBV18 to TRBJ2-3; possibly TRBD2 for D (7 bases). The CDR3 sequence: CASSPSGGRTDTQYF. The CDR3 DNA follows: TGTGCCAGCTCACCGTCGGGGGGCCGCACAGATACGCAGTATTTT.